This T cell receptor beta chain is from a study of OX40 agonist ivuxolimab in advanced cancers. Study-wide results and caveats: The work left the antigen specificity of expanded peripheral T cells undetermined. Several nonresponders also turned out to have low normalized T-cell clonal expansion.

Remarks on this clone: Its antigen is still unknown.

Repertoires were generated with immunoSEQ multiplex PCR, while TCRdb's copy carries only in-frame clones and drops some. The sample gives 25,000 to 35,000 clones, approximately 80% of which show up once; around 12% is in the top ten. The CDR3 extends over 17 amino acids. CDR1 is MGHRA and CDR2 is YSYEKL in the germline V gene. J was trimmed by 0 bases and V by 0 bases; bases with no gene match: 6. This chain connects TRBV4-1 to TRBJ1-1, with TRBD1 matching 8 bases. The TCR comes from an adult with an advanced solid tumor such as melanoma, head and neck, liver or kidney cancer. Here the sequenced sample was CD4+ or CD8+ T cells sorted from blood, taken in a trial of the OX40 agonist ivuxolimab. CDR3 sequence (DNA): TGCGCCAGCAGCCAAGACCCGGACAGGGCCATGAACACTGAAGCTTTCTTT. Translated, it gives CASSQDPDRAMNTEAFF.